This T cell receptor beta chain was captured by sequencing in a study of control samples from healthy donors and cancer patients. Germline V gene data show CDR1 as LNHDA and CDR2 as SQIVND (reference sequence). The CDR3 covers 13 residues. Trimming took off 9 bases at V and 4 bases at J, with 15 bases between the two ends. Produced via immunoSEQ multiplex PCR; TCRdb's table is partial and in-frame only. Found here are fewer than 200,000 clones, 88% of them singletons; the top ten hold roughly 5.3%. The chain has TRBV19 and TRBJ1-1, with D perhaps matching TRBD1 (6 bases). The sequenced material came from blood. This clonotype was obtained from a woman under 40 in good health. The CDR3 nucleotides are TGTGCCAGCCGAACAGGGATGGGCACTGAAGCTTTCTTT. Encoded protein: CASRTGMGTEAFF.